This record looks at one TCR beta chain sequence and its context. This clonotype was seen ten or more times. The antigen it recognizes is unknown. No much larger clonotype is one base removed from it; base qualities were not supplied. The source of the sample is a study of CD8 T cells in ankylosing spondylitis (dated by TCRdb to the late 2010s). As for the study more broadly: T cell receptor beta repertoires were profiled in healthy donors and ankylosing spondylitis patients so that disease-linked TCR variants could be found. The full study cohort comprised about 24 ankylosing spondylitis patients and about a hundred healthy donors. Samples of peripheral blood were taken, and for ankylosing spondylitis patients, synovial fluid was collected as well.

The paper's findings and limits, for the study overall: The disease-linked clones had a CD8+ phenotype and were found at relatively low frequencies in peripheral blood. According to the report, matched synovial fluid samples from ankylosing spondylitis patients were significantly enriched for the disease-linked clones. Some motif variants were previously reported in synovial fluid and blood of reactive arthritis patients, suggesting common disease-initiation mechanisms. Blood from ankylosing spondylitis patients appeared to be characterized by a TCR beta motif made up of under ten highly homologous amino acid variants.

Sequenced using an Illumina HiSeq 2500. TCR beta libraries were prepared by quantitative 5'-RACE with molecular barcodes. The authors' analysis ran thus. To identify disease-linked TCR variants, a new computational method was used, one built on a probabilistic model of VDJ rearrangement. TCRdb ran its own pipeline on the public reads, namely fastp trimming at Q25 and MiXCR clone calling, and kept in-frame beta chains. Entries are consolidated by CDR3 protein sequence, retaining the most common genes and DNA. The V and J calls were determined by TCRdb, not by the authors. Present in this sample are 200,000 to 250,000 distinct CDR3 sequences, about 11% of which were seen just once. The ten largest clones add up to 21% of the sample. V is cut by 8 bases and J by 2 bases, and the space between the germline ends is 13 bases. The CDR3 measures 13 amino acids from cysteine to phenylalanine. Only CDR3 DNA remains: 39 bases, in frame from the first base.

The sequenced sample consisted of blood, either unsorted or a sorted T cell fraction (not recorded which). The sequence was collected from a male donor with ankylosing spondylitis or in good health (not recorded which). The sequence joins TRBV12-3 or TRBV12-4 to TRBJ2-7, with TRBD2 perhaps the D gene, on 6 matching bases. CDR3 reads: CASRPGEAYEQYF. The DNA sequence is as follows: TGTGCCAGCCGACCTGGGGAGGCCTACGAGCAGTACTTC.